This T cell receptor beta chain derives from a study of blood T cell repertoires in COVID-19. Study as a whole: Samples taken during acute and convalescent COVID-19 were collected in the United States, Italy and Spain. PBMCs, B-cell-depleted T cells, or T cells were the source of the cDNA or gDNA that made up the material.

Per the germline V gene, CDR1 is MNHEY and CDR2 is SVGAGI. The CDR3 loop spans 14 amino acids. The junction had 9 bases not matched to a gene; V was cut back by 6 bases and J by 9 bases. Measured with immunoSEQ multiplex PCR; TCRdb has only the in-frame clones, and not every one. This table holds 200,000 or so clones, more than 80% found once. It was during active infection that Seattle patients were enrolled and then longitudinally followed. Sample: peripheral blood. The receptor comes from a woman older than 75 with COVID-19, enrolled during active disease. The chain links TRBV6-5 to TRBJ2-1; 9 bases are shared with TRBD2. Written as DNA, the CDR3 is TGTGCCAGCAGGACTAGCGGAGCTAGGGGTGAGCAGTTCTTC. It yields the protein CASRTSGARGEQFF.